This T cell receptor (beta chain) comes out of a study of cytomegalovirus exposure and HLA in healthy donors. General study findings and limits: The classifier, whose performance was assessed in both the original and validation cohorts, reportedly diagnosed cytomegalovirus status with high specificity and sensitivity. Specificity for CMV antigens was confirmed in vitro for a few of the CMV-associated chains. TCR beta V segments were, for the most part, productive about 87% or about 30% of the time in an earlier analysis.

This CDR3 is 16 amino acids long. CDR1 and CDR2 (germline): SSHAT, FNYEAQ (reference sequence). PCR amplification relied on 60 Vbeta primers (plus 13 Jbeta primers). Here immunoSEQ multiplex PCR was the method, and the copy in TCRdb shows in-frame clones only, minus some. The sample includes about 150,000 clones, more than 75% of them seen just once. This clone was picked up a small number of times. Its antigen is currently unknown. Sequence at one end of the junction differs from germline and may be a read error. The chain employs TRBV7-7 and TRBJ2-5; 9 nucleotides match TRBD2. This sequence originates from a woman aged 18-35 years in good health and CMV-seronegative. Sequences were obtained from PBMCs. In nucleotides, the CDR3 is TGTGCCAGCAGCCTAGCGGGGACACAAAAAGAAGAGACCCAGTACTTC. Amino acid sequence: CASSLAGTQKEETQYF. The whole variable domain, remainder taken from reference TRBV7-7 and TRBJ2-5, is GAGVSQSPRYKVTKRGQDVTLRCDPISSHATLYWYQQALGQGPEFLTYFNYEAQPDKSGLPSDRFSAERPEGSISTLTIQRTEQRDSAMYRCASSLAGTQKEETQYFGPGTRLLVL.